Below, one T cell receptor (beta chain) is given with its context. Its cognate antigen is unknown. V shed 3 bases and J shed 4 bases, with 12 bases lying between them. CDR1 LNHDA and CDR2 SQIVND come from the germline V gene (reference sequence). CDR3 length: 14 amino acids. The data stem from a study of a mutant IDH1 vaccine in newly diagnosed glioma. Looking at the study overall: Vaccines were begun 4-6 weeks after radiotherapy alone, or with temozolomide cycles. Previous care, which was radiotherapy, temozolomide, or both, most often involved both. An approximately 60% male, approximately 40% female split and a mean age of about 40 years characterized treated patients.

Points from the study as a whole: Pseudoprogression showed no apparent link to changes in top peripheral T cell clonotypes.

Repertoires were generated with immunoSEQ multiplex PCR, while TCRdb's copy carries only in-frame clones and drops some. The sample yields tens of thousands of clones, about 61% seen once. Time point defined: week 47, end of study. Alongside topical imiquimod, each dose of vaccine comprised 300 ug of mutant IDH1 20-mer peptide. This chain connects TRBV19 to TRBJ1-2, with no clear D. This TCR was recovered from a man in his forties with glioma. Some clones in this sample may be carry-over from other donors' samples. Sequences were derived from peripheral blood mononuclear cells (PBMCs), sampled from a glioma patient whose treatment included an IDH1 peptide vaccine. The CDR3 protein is CASSISVGLYGYTF. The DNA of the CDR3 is TGTGCCAGTAGTATCTCTGTTGGACTCTATGGCTACACCTTC.